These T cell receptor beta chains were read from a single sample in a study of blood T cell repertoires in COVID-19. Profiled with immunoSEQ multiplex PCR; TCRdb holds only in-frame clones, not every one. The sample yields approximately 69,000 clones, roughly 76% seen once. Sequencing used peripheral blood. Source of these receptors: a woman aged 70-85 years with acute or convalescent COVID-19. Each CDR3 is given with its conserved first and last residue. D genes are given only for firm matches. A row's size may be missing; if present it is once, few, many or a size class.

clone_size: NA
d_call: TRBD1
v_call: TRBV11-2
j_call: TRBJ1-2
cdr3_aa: CASSLDAGTVGYTF
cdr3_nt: TGTGCCAGCAGCTTAGACGCCGGGACAGTTGGCTACACCTTC

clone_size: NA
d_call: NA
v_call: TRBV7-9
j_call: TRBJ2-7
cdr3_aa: CASSPWGVASYEQYF
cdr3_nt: TGTGCCAGCAGTCCATGGGGGGTTGCTTCCTACGAGCAGTACTTC

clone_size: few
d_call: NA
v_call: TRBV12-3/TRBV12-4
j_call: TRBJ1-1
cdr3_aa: CASNEGTNTEAFF
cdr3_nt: TGTGCCAGCAATGAGGGGACAAACACTGAAGCTTTCTTT

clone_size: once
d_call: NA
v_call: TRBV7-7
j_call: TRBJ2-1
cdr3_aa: CASSLGNLGGDEQFF
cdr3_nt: TGTGCCAGCAGCTTAGGAAATTTAGGAGGAGATGAGCAGTTCTTC

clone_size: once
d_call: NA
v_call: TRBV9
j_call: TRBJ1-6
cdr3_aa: CASSAGLNSPLHF
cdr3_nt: TGTGCCAGCAGCGCAGGGTTGAATTCACCCCTCCACTTT

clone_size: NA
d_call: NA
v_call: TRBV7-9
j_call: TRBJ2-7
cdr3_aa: CASSSGLSYEQYF
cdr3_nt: TGTGCCAGCAGTTCAGGTCTCTCCTACGAGCAGTACTTC

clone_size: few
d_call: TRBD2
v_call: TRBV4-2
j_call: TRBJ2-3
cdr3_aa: CASSRKATLGGGPSDTQYF
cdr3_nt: TGTGCCAGCAGCCGGAAAGCAACCCTTGGGGGAGGGCCATCAGATACGCAGTATTTT

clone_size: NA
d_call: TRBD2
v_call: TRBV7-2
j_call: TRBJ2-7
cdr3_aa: CASPVAGANEQYF
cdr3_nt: TGTGCCAGCCCCGTAGCGGGAGCGAACGAGCAGTACTTC

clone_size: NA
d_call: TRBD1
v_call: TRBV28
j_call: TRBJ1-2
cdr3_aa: CASSSDRVGTF
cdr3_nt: TGTGCCAGCAGTTCGGACAGGGTGGGAACCTTC

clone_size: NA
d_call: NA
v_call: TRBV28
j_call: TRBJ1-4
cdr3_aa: CASSLWAEKLFF
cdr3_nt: TGTGCCAGCAGTTTATGGGCTGAAAAACTGTTTTTT

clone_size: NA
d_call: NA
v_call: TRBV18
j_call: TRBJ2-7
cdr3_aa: CASSLLTGRNEQYF
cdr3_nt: TGTGCCAGCTCCCTCTTGACAGGGAGGAACGAGCAGTACTTC

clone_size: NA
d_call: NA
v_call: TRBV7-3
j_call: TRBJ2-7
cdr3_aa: CASSPKVRVEYPYEQYF
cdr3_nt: TGTGCCAGCAGCCCCAAGGTGAGGGTGGAGTACCCCTACGAGCAGTACTTC

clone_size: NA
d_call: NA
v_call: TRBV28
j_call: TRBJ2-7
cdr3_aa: CASSSRYYEQYF
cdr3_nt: TGTGCCAGCAGTTCCAGGTACTACGAGCAGTACTTC

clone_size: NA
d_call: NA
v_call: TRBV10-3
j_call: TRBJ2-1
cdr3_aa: CATSVLGQAYNEQFF
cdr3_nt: TGTGCCACCTCCGTTTTGGGCCAAGCCTACAATGAGCAGTTCTTC

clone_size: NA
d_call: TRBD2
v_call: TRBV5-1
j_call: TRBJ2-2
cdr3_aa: CASSFSTSGRTGELFF
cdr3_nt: TGCGCCAGCAGCTTCTCCACTAGCGGGAGAACCGGGGAGCTGTTTTTT

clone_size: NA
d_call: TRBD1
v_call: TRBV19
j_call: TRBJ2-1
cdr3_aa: CASSMETGGHTEQFF
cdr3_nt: TGTGCCAGTAGTATGGAGACAGGGGGCCACACTGAGCAGTTCTTC

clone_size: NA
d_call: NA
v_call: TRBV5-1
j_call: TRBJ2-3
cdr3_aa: CASRPDSSSTDTQYF
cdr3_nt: TGCGCCAGCAGGCCGGACAGTTCTAGCACAGATACGCAGTATTTT

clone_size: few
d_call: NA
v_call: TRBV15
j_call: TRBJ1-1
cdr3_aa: CATGRRVETEAFF
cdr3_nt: TGTGCCACCGGGAGGAGGGTAGAGACTGAAGCTTTCTTT

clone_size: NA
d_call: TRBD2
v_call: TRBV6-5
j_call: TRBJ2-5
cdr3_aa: CASSPRTSSQTQYF
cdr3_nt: TGTGCCAGCAGTCCTCGGACTAGTAGTCAGACCCAGTACTTC

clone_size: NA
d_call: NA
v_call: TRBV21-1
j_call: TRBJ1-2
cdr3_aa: CASSKRRDRGRSAGYTF
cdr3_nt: TGTGCCAGCAGCAAACGAAGGGACAGGGGAAGGTCAGCTGGCTACACCTTC

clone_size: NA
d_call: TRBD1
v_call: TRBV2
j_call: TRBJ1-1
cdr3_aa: CASRRLGQGGGGTEAFF
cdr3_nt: TGTGCCAGCAGAAGATTAGGACAGGGGGGAGGTGGTACTGAAGCTTTCTTT

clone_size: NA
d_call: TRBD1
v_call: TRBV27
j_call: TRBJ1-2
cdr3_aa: CASRLSDRRTGRGLALNYGYTF
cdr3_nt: TGTGCCAGCAGATTGTCGGATAGGAGGACAGGGAGGGGTCTCGCGCTTAACTATGGCTACACCTTC

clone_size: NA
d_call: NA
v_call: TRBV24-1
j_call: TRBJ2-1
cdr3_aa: CATSDTRSPYNEQFF
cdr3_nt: TGTGCCACCAGTGACACTAGATCCCCTTACAATGAGCAGTTCTTC

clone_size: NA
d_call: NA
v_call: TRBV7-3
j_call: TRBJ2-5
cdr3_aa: CASSSNGYSGETQYF
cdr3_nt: TGTGCCAGCAGCTCCAACGGGTATTCGGGAGAGACCCAGTACTTC

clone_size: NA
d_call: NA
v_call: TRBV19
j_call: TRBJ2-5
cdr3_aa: CASSTRDKGETQYF
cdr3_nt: TGTGCCAGTAGTACCCGGGACAAGGGAGAGACCCAGTACTTC

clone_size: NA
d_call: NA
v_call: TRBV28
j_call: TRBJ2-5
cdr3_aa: CASSLLQETQYF
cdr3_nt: TGTGCCAGCAGTTTACTCCAAGAGACCCAGTACTTC

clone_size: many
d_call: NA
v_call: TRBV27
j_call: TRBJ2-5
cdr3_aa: CASSLTFERRIQETQYF
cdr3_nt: TGTGCCAGCAGTTTAACCTTCGAGCGGAGGATTCAAGAGACCCAGTACTTC

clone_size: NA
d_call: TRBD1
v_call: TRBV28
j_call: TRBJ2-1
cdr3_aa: CASRLTGGLEIF
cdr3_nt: TGTGCCAGCAGACTCACAGGGGGATTGGAAATCTTC

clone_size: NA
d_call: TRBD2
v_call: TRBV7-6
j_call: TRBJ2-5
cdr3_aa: CASSLARDSGRLETQYF
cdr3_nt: TGTGCCAGCAGCTTAGCGCGGGATAGCGGGAGGTTGGAGACCCAGTACTTC

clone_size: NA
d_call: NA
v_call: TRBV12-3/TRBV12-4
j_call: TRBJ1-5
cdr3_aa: CASNSGVNQPQHF
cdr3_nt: TGTGCCAGCAACTCAGGGGTCAATCAGCCCCAGCATTTT

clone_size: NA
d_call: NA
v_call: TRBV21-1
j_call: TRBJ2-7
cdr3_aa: CASSKVPRNGGSSYEQYF
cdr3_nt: TGTGCCAGCAGCAAAGTCCCCCGGAATGGTGGGAGTAGCTACGAGCAGTACTTC

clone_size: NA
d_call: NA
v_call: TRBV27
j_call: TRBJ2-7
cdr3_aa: CASSLGGEQYF
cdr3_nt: TGTGCCAGCAGTCTCGGCGGGGAGCAGTACTTC

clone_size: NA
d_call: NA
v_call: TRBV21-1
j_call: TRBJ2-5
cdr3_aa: CASSGASEGCQETQYF
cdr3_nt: TGTGCCAGCAGCGGGGCGTCGGAGGGGTGCCAAGAGACCCAGTACTTC

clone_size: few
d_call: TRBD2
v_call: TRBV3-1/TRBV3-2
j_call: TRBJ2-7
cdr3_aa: CASSQGRTSIHF
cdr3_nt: TGTGCCAGCAGCCAAGGGCGGACTAGCATACACTTC

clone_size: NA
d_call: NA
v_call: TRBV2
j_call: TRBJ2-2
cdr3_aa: CASSRGTGELFF
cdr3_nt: TGTGCCAGCAGTCGAGGGACCGGGGAGCTGTTTTTT